These 32 T cell receptor beta chains came from one sample sequenced in a study of shared clonotypes between healthy human individuals. Libraries were prepared by immunoSEQ multiplex PCR; TCRdb keeps only in-frame clonotypes and omits some of them. The sample gives approximately 980,000 clones, 76% of which show up once; around 1.4% is in the top ten. Source material: memory CD4+ T cells sorted from blood. Subset indicated: CD45RA-negative fraction. The receptors were gathered from a man in his late teens or twenties in good health.

This chain connects TRBV7-8 to TRBJ2-1; 7 nucleotides align to TRBD1. The CDR3 totals 14 residues. J gave up 3 bases and V 2 bases, and 1 base lay outside the gene matches. In germline, CDR1 is SGHVS, CDR2 FQNEAQ. CDR3 in DNA: TGTGCCAGCAGCTTAAGGGACAGCTACAATGAGCAGTTCTTC. Translation gives CASSLRDSYNEQFF.

CDR3 sequence (DNA): TGTGCCAGCAGTGGCCGCGGCTCCGGGGAGCTGTTTTTT. Translation: CASSGRGSGELFF. The chain joins TRBV6-6 to TRBJ2-2; D is undetermined. This CDR3 contains 13 residues. V lost 5 bases and J lost 6, with 10 bases in between. The germline gives CDR1 MNHNY, CDR2 SVGAGI (reference sequence).

The rearrangement links TRBV7-6 to TRBJ2-1; D remains unclear. V dropped 3 bases and J dropped 5 bases, with 11 bases sitting between them. Per germline, CDR1 SGHVS and CDR2 FNYEAQ. The CDR3 runs to 14 residues. For the CDR3, the DNA is TGTGCCAGCAGCTTGCGTGGAAGGGACAATGAGCAGTTCTTC. As protein: CASSLRGRDNEQFF.

This chain joins TRBV27 and TRBJ1-6; D unclear. Trimming cost V 7 bases and J 0 bases, with 7 bases left between them. This CDR3 comprises 14 residues. Germline CDR1 and CDR2: MNHEY and SMNVEV (reference sequence). CDR3 DNA: TGTGCCAGCAAAGAGAGCTCCTATAATTCACCCCTCCACTTT. As protein: CASKESSYNSPLHF.

The chain couples TRBV10-1 to TRBJ2-5; TRBD2 might be the D (5 bases). The CDR3 has 13 residues. Germline V gene sequence: CDR1 WNHNN, CDR2 SYGVQD (reference sequence). The V gene lost 0 bases and the J gene lost 3 bases, with 5 bases spanning the gap. In DNA form, the CDR3 reads TGCGCCAGCAGTGAGTCGGAGGAAGAGACCCAGTACTTC. As protein: CASSESEEETQYF.

This chain links TRBV2 with TRBJ2-3; 8 positions agree with TRBD2. The CDR3 spans 13 residues. Losses at the gene ends were 6 bases for V and 8 bases for J; bases not matched to a gene: 7. CDR1 is SNHLY and CDR2 is FYNNEI in the germline V gene. The CDR3, as DNA: TGTGCCAGCAGGGGGCCCCGGGGGGGTACGCAGTATTTT. Translated, it gives CASRGPRGGTQYF.

The rearrangement uses TRBV5-4 and TRBJ2-1; no clear D. Germline V gene lookup returns CDR1 SGHNT and CDR2 YYREEE (reference sequence). V gave up 0 bases and J gave up 0 bases, with 7 bases separating them. The CDR3 totals 15 residues. Written as DNA, the CDR3 is TGTGCCAGCAGCTTGGCGGGCCGCTCCTACAATGAGCAGTTCTTC. Translation gives CASSLAGRSYNEQFF.

The chain employs TRBV6-1 and TRBJ2-2; no reliable D call. Trimming removed 5 bases from V and 2 bases from J, with 9 bases in between. The CDR3 is 14 residues long. The V gene's germline CDR1 is MNHNS and CDR2 SASEGT. The CDR3 loop reads CASSLFGNTGELFF. The CDR3 DNA reads as TGTGCCAGCAGTCTCTTCGGAAACACCGGGGAGCTGTTTTTT.

This clone was counted only a few times. The chain recombines TRBV10-1 with TRBJ2-1, with TRBD2 identical over 11 bases. The CDR3 extends over 22 amino acids. V gave up 6 bases and J gave up 1 base; unmatched junction bases: 23. Germline V gene lookup returns CDR1 WNHNN and CDR2 SYGVQD (reference sequence). The CDR3 protein is CASSRKGRLPSGRHKSYNEQFF. The CDR3 DNA reads as TGCGCCAGCAGCCGAAAAGGTCGTTTGCCTAGCGGGAGGCATAAATCCTACAATGAGCAGTTCTTC.

The V call is TRBV5-4, the J call TRBJ2-1; 9 bases fit TRBD1. J gave up 7 bases and V 3 bases, and 8 bases lay outside the gene matches. The CDR3 sequence is 15 residues long. CDR1 is SGHNT, CDR2 YYREEE, per germline (reference sequence). DNA of the CDR3: TGTGCCAGCAGCTCGGACAGGGGCCGGTTTAATGAGCAGTTCTTC. Its translation: CASSSDRGRFNEQFF.

The chain joins TRBV18 to TRBJ2-7; a possible D gene is TRBD2 (6 bases). CDR3 length: 15 amino acids. The germline V and J ends were trimmed by 0 bases and 7 bases, with 16 bases remaining between them. CDR1 KGHSH and CDR2 LQKENI come from the germline V gene. As DNA, the CDR3 is TGTGCCAGCTCACCACCGAGGAGCAGGGCGGGGGAGCAGTACTTC. Amino acids: CASSPPRSRAGEQYF. The full variable domain, with the rest looked up from reference TRBV18 and TRBJ2-7, is NAGVMQNPRHLVRRRGQEARLRCSPMKGHSHVYWYRQLPEEGLKFMVYLQKENIIDESGMPKERFSAEFPKEGPSILRIQQVVRGDSAAYFCASSPPRSRAGEQYFGPGTRLTVT.

Only one count was recorded for this clone. V is TRBV11-3 and J is TRBJ2-2, with 11 bases fitting TRBD2. Trimming cost V 5 bases and J 4 bases; bases outside gene matches: 6. Germline CDR1 and CDR2: SGHNT and YENEEA. The CDR3 covers 16 residues. The CDR3 DNA reads as TGTGCCAGCAGCCTTACTAGCGGGAGCGCCACCGGGGAGCTGTTTTTT. Encoded protein: CASSLTSGSATGELFF.

A note on this clone: Other DNA sequences of this sample code for an identical CDR3. This chain connects TRBV10-3 to TRBJ2-7; D not resolved. The V end lost 6 bases, the J end lost 2 bases, and 5 bases lay between the germline ends. The CDR3 covers 11 residues. Germline loops: CDR1 ENHRY, CDR2 SYGVKD. This CDR3 reads CAISAAYEQYF. The CDR3 DNA is TGTGCCATCAGCGCAGCCTACGAGCAGTACTTC.

The rearrangement uses TRBV2 and TRBJ2-2; no definite D call. Germline V gives CDR1 SNHLY, CDR2 FYNNEI. Trimming removed 8 bases from V and 6 bases from J, with 13 bases in between. The CDR3 covers 13 residues. The CDR3 DNA sequence: TGTGCCAGCCAGGCTTTGAGGTCCGGGGAGCTGTTTTTT. It yields the protein CASQALRSGELFF.

This sequence joins TRBV6-6 and TRBJ2-3, with D tentatively TRBD2 (6 bases). CDR3 length equals 13 residues. Germline V gene data show CDR1 as MNHNY and CDR2 as SVGAGI (reference sequence). CDR3 in DNA: TGTGCAGCCCGGCGGGATAGCACAGATACGCAGTATTTT. Its translation is CAARRDSTDTQYF.

In its sample, this clone was seen once. The chain links TRBV20-1 to TRBJ2-1, with a weak D call TRBD1 (5 bases). The CDR3 loop spans 10 amino acids. Germline V gives CDR1 DFQATT, CDR2 SNEGSKA (reference sequence). V gave up 6 bases and J gave up 9 bases, with 9 bases separating them. The CDR3 DNA follows: TGCAGTGCCCAAAGGGGTGAGCAGTTCTTC. This codes for CSAQRGEQFF.

This rearrangement joins TRBV30 to TRBJ2-1; a weak D match, TRBD2 (6 bases). Trimming shortened V by 4 bases and J by 6 bases, and 19 bases separated the two germline ends. The germline CDR1 and CDR2 sequences are GTSNPN and SVGIG (reference sequence). This CDR3 is 15 amino acids long. CDR3 amino acids: CAWTPPGLRANEQFF. The DNA for the CDR3 is TGTGCCTGGACACCTCCGGGACTGCGGGCCAATGAGCAGTTCTTC.

This clone was seen just once. This chain connects TRBV19 to TRBJ1-5, with 7 bases aligning to TRBD1. Germline CDR1 reads LNHDA; CDR2 reads SQIVND (reference sequence). The CDR3 is 14 amino acids. The V segment lost 4 bases and the J segment 3 bases; nucleotides outside the gene matches: 3. CDR3 DNA: TGTGCCAGTAGTACGACAGGGAACAATCAGCCCCAGCATTTT. Translation gives CASSTTGNNQPQHF.

About this clone itself: Other DNA sequences in the sample encode the same CDR3. The rearrangement links TRBV5-4 to TRBJ2-6, with 11 bases matching TRBD1. Germline-derived CDR1 and CDR2 are SGHNT and YYREEE (reference sequence). V lost 4 bases to trimming and J lost 1 base; unmatched junction nucleotides: 7. The CDR3 spans 18 residues. CDR3 coding DNA: TGTGCCAGCAGCAGGGGACAGGGGGGTTTGTCTGGGGCCAACGTCCTGACTTTC. Protein sequence: CASSRGQGGLSGANVLTF.

This clone was observed a single time. The chain couples TRBV9 to TRBJ2-5; D ambiguous. The germline V gene encodes CDR1 SGDLS and CDR2 YYNGEE. The CDR3 is 15 amino acids. V lost 4 bases, J lost 1 base, and 14 bases lay in between. CDR3 in amino acids: CASSPTAGGQETQYF. The CDR3 DNA sequence: TGTGCCAGCAGCCCTACCGCTGGCGGCCAAGAGACCCAGTACTTC.

The chain is built from TRBV7-9 and TRBJ2-7; no definite D call. Per germline, CDR1 SEHNR and CDR2 FQNEAQ (reference sequence). The CDR3 is 13 residues long. V gave up 3 bases and J gave up 3 bases, with 9 bases separating them. CDR3 nucleotides: TGTGCCAGCAGCTTGAACTATAACTACGAGCAGTACTTC. Its translation: CASSLNYNYEQYF. Based on the CDR3 plus reference TRBV7-9 and TRBJ2-7, the full variable domain is DTGVSQNPRHKITKRGQNVTFRCDPISEHNRLYWYRQTLGQGPEFLTYFQNEAQLEKSRLLSDRFSAERPKGSFSTLEIQRTEQGDSAMYLCASSLNYNYEQYFGPGTRLTVT.

The chain is built from TRBV27 and TRBJ1-2; D perhaps matches TRBD1 (5 bases). The CDR3 has 14 amino acids. The germline V gene has CDR1 MNHEY and CDR2 SMNVEV (reference sequence). The V end lost 3 bases, the J end lost 3 bases, and 11 bases lay between the germline ends. The CDR3 loop is CASSFRGGYYGYTF. The CDR3 DNA reads as TGTGCCAGCAGTTTTAGGGGCGGCTACTATGGCTACACCTTC.

The rearrangement links TRBV9 to TRBJ2-1; possibly TRBD2 for D (5 bases). CDR1 and CDR2 from the germline V gene are SGDLS and YYNGEE. This CDR3 spans 13 amino acids. V was clipped by 1 base and J by 10 bases, with 12 bases between them. This CDR3 is CASSVSGLREQFF. The CDR3 DNA follows: TGTGCCAGCAGCGTAAGCGGTCTTCGCGAGCAGTTCTTC.

The chain employs TRBV6-1 and TRBJ2-1; D gene unclear. Germline values: CDR1 MNHNS, CDR2 SASEGT. V was shortened by 0 bases and J by 9 bases, with 12 bases between the two germline ends. This CDR3 has 14 residues. DNA of the CDR3: TGTGCCAGCAGTGAAGCGAAGGCTATCAGTGAGCAGTTCTTC. This encodes CASSEAKAISEQFF.

The chain recombines TRBV30 with TRBJ2-3; no definite D call. CDR1 is GTSNPN, CDR2 SVGIG, per germline (reference sequence). The V end lost 0 bases, the J end lost 2 bases, and 6 bases lay between the germline ends. The CDR3 covers 13 residues. CDR3 loop: CAWSVAITDTQYF. The CDR3 DNA is TGTGCCTGGAGTGTAGCCATCACAGATACGCAGTATTTT.

The V gene is TRBV11-2, the J gene TRBJ2-6; the match to TRBD1 covers 12 bases. V shed 5 bases, J shed 3 bases, and the junction held 11 bases outside the gene matches. CDR1 is SGHAT and CDR2 is FQNNGV in the germline V gene. The CDR3 totals 19 residues. The CDR3 reads CASSPQPGQGARGANVLTF. The CDR3 coding sequence is TGTGCCAGCAGCCCTCAACCGGGACAGGGGGCGCGTGGGGCCAACGTCCTGACTTTC.

CDR3 region: CASSQGQVGLYEQYF. CDR3 DNA sequence: TGTGCCAGCAGCCAAGGGCAGGTCGGCCTCTACGAGCAGTACTTC. The chain has TRBV14 and TRBJ2-7, with D unclear. V was pared by 1 base and J by 3 bases, with 13 bases between. The CDR3 runs 15 residues. CDR1 and CDR2 from the germline V gene are SGHDN and FVKESK.

The rearrangement uses TRBV18 and TRBJ2-3; no firm D call. The CDR3 has 11 amino acids. Trimming removed 8 bases at V and 6 bases at J, with 9 bases between. The germline V gene encodes CDR1 KGHSH and CDR2 LQKENI. The CDR3 sequence is CASDNRDTQYF. CDR3 nucleotides: TGTGCCAGCGACAATCGTGATACGCAGTATTTT.

The rearrangement links TRBV5-4 to TRBJ2-4; TRBD1 aligns across 10 bases. The germline V gene has CDR1 SGHNT and CDR2 YYREEE (reference sequence). This CDR3 is built from 16 residues. With 0 bases clipped from V and 8 bases from J, the junction kept 8 bases outside the gene matches. The DNA for the CDR3 is TGTGCCAGCAGCTTGGCTCCGACAGGGGGCTTGGACATTCAGTACTTC. It is translated as CASSLAPTGGLDIQYF.

This sequence joins TRBV6-5 and TRBJ1-2; no clear D gene. Between the trimmed V and J ends, which lost 4 bases and 5 bases, there was a span of 5 bases. Germline-derived CDR1 and CDR2 are MNHEY and SVGAGI. The CDR3 consists of 11 residues. The CDR3, as DNA: TGTGCCAGCAGTTCTCTGTATGGCTACACCTTC. It is translated as CASSSLYGYTF.

The V gene is TRBV11-2, the J gene TRBJ2-7; 9 nucleotides match TRBD2. CDR3 length equals 14 residues. Germline CDR1 is SGHAT and CDR2 is FQNNGV. V was clipped by 5 bases and J by 3 bases; unmatched bases: 5. In DNA, the CDR3 is TGTGCCAGCAGCCTGGGACTAGCTCTCTACGAGCAGTACTTC. This gives the protein CASSLGLALYEQYF.

The CDR3: CASRGEGNEQFF. The CDR3 nucleotides are TGTGCCAGCAGGGGGGAAGGGAATGAGCAGTTCTTC. This chain uses TRBV2 with TRBJ2-1; possibly TRBD1 or TRBD2 for D (5 bases each). This CDR3 has 12 amino acids. CDR1 is SNHLY and CDR2 is FYNNEI in the germline V gene. Trimming stripped 6 bases from V and 7 bases from J, with 10 bases between.